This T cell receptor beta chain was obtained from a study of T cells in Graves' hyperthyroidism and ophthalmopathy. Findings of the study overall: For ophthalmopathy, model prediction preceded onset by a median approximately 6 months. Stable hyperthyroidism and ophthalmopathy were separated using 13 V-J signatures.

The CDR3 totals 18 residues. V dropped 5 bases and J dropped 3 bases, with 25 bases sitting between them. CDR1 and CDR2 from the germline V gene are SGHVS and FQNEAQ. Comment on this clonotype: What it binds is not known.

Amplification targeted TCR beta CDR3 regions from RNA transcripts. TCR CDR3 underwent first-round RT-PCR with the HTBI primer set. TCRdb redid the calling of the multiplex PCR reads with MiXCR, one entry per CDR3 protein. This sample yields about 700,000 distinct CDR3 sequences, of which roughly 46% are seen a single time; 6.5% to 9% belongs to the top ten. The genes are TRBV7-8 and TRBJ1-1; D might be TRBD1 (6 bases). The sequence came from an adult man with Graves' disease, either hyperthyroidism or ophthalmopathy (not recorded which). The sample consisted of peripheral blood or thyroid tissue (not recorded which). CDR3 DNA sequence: TGTGCCAGCAGCCAAGATTTTACAGGGCTTCGATTGGACACTGAAGCTTTCTTT. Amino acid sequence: CASSQDFTGLRLDTEAFF.